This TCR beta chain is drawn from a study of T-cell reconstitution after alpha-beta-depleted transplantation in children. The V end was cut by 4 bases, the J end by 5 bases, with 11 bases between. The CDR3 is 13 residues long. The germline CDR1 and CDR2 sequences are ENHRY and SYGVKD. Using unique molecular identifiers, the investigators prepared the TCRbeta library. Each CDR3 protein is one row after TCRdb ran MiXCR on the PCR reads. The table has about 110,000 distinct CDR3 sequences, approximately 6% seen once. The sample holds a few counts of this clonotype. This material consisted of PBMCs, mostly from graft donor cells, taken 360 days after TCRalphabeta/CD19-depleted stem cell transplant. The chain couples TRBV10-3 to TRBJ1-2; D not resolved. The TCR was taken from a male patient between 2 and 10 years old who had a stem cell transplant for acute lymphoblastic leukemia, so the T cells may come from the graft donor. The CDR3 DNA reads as TGTGCCATCAGTGCAGGCGGTTCGTATGGCTACACCTTC. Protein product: CAISAGGSYGYTF.